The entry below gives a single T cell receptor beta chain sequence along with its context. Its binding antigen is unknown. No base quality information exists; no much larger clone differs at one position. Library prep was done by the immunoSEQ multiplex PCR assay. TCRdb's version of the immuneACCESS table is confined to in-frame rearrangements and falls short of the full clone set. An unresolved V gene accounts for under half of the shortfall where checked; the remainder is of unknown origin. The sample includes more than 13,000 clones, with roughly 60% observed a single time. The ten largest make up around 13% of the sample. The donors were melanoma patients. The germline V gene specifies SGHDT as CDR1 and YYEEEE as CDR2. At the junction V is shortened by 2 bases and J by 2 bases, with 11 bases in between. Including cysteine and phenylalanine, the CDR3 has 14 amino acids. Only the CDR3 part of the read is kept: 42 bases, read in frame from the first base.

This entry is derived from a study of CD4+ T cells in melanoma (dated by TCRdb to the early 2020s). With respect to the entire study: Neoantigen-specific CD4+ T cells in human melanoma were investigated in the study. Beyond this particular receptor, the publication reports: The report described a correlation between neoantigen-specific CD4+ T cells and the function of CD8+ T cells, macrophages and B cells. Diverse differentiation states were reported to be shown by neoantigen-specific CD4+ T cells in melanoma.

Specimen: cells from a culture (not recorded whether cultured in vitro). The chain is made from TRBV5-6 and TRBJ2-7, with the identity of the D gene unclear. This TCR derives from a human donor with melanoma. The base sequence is TGTGCCAGCAGCTTTGCAGGATCCCCCTACGAGCAGTACTTC. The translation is CASSFAGSPYEQYF.